The T cell receptor beta chain described here comes from a study of T cells in localized non-small cell lung cancer. Clones were sequenced by immunoSEQ multiplex PCR, and TCRdb holds only the in-frame ones, with some missing. The sample has around 83,000 clones; about nine tenths are singletons. The CDR3 totals 13 residues. V shed 3 bases, J shed 8 bases, and the junction held 6 bases outside the gene matches. Looked up from germline, CDR1 is SGHNT and CDR2 is YYREEE (reference sequence). General study findings and limits: Detection in adjacent lung was observed for a median roughly 62 of the top 100 tumor clones. The study sequenced only one region of the tumor. As a result, intratumor heterogeneity could not be excluded and remains possible. Uninvolved adjacent lung had higher T cell clonality than tumor and all other tissues. Longer survival (overall) was linked to higher T cell density in blood.

Worth noting for this clone: Its antigen is undetermined.

The sequence was obtained from a man aged 35 to 69 with stage I squamous cell lung carcinoma. The J gene is TRBJ1-2, the V gene TRBV5-4, with TRBD1 identical over 8 bases. This specimen consisted of peripheral blood, obtained before any cancer treatment. CDR3 in amino acids: CASSSETGVGYTF. Here the CDR3 DNA reads TGTGCCAGCAGCTCGGAGACAGGGGTAGGCTACACCTTC.